This is a list of T cell receptor beta chains from one sample in a study of early T cells in non-severe SARS-CoV-2 infection. TCRdb ran MiXCR on the 5' RACE reads and lists one entry per CDR3 protein. Among more than 45,000 distinct CDR3 sequences, over 10% were seen once, and the ten largest hold over 3%. The sequenced sample consisted of whole blood. The source of these receptors is an adult who was a healthcare worker with PCR-confirmed SARS-CoV-2 infection or an uninfected control (not recorded which). The CDR3 runs from the conserved cysteine through the conserved F or W. Fields, in order: V gene, clone size, CDR3 length, D gene, J gene, CDR3 DNA, CDR3 protein. The D gene is left open where the match is weak. Some rows have no size entry. The others give once, few or many, or a class for an expanded clone.

TRBV12-3/TRBV12-4	few	16	TRBD2	TRBJ2-2	TGTGCCAGCAGCCACACTAGCGGGAAGTACACCGGGGAGCTGTTTTTT	CASSHTSGKYTGELFF
TRBV29-1	few	8	NA	TRBJ1-1	TGCAGCACTACTGAAGCTTTCTTT	CSTTEAFF
TRBV24-1	many	16	TRBD2	TRBJ2-1	TGTGCCACCAGTGATCCTACTAGCGGGGATCTCAATGAGCAGTTCTTC	CATSDPTSGDLNEQFF
TRBV12-3/TRBV12-4	few	15	TRBD1	TRBJ2-3	TGTGCCAGCAGTCCTTGGACAGGTAGCACAGATACGCAGTATTTT	CASSPWTGSTDTQYF
TRBV2	NA	14	TRBD2	TRBJ2-1	TGTGCCAGCGGGGGACTAGCGGGAGTCGATGAGCAGTTCTTC	CASGGLAGVDEQFF
TRBV4-1	few	17	NA	TRBJ1-6	TGCGCCAGCAGCCAAGAAGGGGGTTGGGGATCTAATTCACCCCTCCACTTT	CASSQEGGWGSNSPLHF
TRBV7-9	few	15	NA	TRBJ2-1	TGTGCCAGCAGCTCGGCGGGCACCTCCTACAATGAGCAGTTCTTC	CASSSAGTSYNEQFF
TRBV12-3/TRBV12-4	many	13	TRBD1	TRBJ2-3	TGTGCCAGCAGTTCCCAGACAGGGTCTACGCAGTATTTT	CASSSQTGSTQYF
TRBV4-1	NA	15	TRBD1	TRBJ2-7	TGCGCCAGCAGCCAAGATACTTATGGGACAGTCGAGCAGTACTTC	CASSQDTYGTVEQYF
TRBV20-1	few	13	NA	TRBJ2-7	TGCAGTGCTAGTGTGAGGGAACCCTACGAGCAGTACTTC	CSASVREPYEQYF
TRBV28	many	18	TRBD1	TRBJ2-7	TGTGCCAGCAGTTCCTATAAAAGATGGACAGGGGGCTCCTACGAGCAGTACTTC	CASSSYKRWTGGSYEQYF
TRBV5-1	many	16	TRBD1	TRBJ1-1	TGCGCCAGCAGCTTGGGACAGACAGGGGGGAAGACTGAAGCTTTCTTT	CASSLGQTGGKTEAFF
TRBV2	few	16	TRBD1	TRBJ1-3	TGTGCCAGCAGCGGACAGGTCCCGAGCTCTGGAAACACCATATATTTT	CASSGQVPSSGNTIYF
TRBV2	NA	20	TRBD1	TRBJ2-6	TGTGCCAGAGACAGGGGGGTATTGAATCCAAAAAGCTCTGGGGCCAACGTCCTGACTTTC	CARDRGVLNPKSSGANVLTF
TRBV28	many	15	NA	TRBJ1-2	TGTGCCAGCAGACCCAGGTTGGGGGGAAGCTATGGCTACACCTTC	CASRPRLGGSYGYTF
TRBV11-2	many	16	NA	TRBJ1-2	TGTGCCAGCAGCTTAGATAGCAGGGCGATTAGGTATGGCTACACCTTC	CASSLDSRAIRYGYTF
TRBV18	many	18	NA	TRBJ1-6	TGTGCCAGCTCACAAACAGGGAATGGGATCTCCTATAATTCACCCCTCCACTTT	CASSQTGNGISYNSPLHF
TRBV19	many	14	NA	TRBJ2-7	TGTGCCAGTAGCAGACAGGACAGCTCCTACGAGCAGTACTTC	CASSRQDSSYEQYF
TRBV7-3	many	14	NA	TRBJ2-2	TGTGCCAGCAGCTTAAGAGGGACCACCGGGGAGCTGTTTTTT	CASSLRGTTGELFF
TRBV18	many	15	NA	TRBJ2-7	TGTGCCAGCTCACTAATCGGGAAGGGCGAGAAGGAGCAGTACTTC	CASSLIGKGEKEQYF
TRBV2	many	14	NA	TRBJ2-3	TGTGCCAGCAGTGAAGCTTGGGCCACAGATACGCAGTATTTT	CASSEAWATDTQYF
TRBV7-8	NA	13	NA	TRBJ1-3	TGTGCCAGCAGCGCCCACCACAAGAACACCATATATTTT	CASSAHHKNTIYF
TRBV7-6	medium-sized	15	TRBD2	TRBJ2-1	TGTGCCAGCACCGCTACTAGCGCTCATTACGATGAGCAGTTCTTC	CASTATSAHYDEQFF
TRBV24-1	few	17	NA	TRBJ2-6	TGTGCCACCAGTCGATCACAGATACACTCTGGGGCCAACGTCCTGACTTTC	CATSRSQIHSGANVLTF
TRBV5-1	NA	15	NA	TRBJ2-7	TGCGCCAGCATCCCGCAAGGGGGGCTAAATTACGAGCAGTACTTC	CASIPQGGLNYEQYF
TRBV20-1	NA	16	NA	TRBJ2-2	TGCAGTGCTACCCCCCAACGGAGACGTGTAGCCGGGGAGCTGTTTTTT	CSATPQRRRVAGELFF
TRBV18	NA	14	TRBD1	TRBJ1-1	TGTGCCAGCTCGGGGGACAGAAAAAACACTGAAGCTTTCTTT	CASSGDRKNTEAFF
TRBV6-5	many	12	NA	TRBJ2-7	TGTGCCAGCAGTTACCTACGGGGCGAGCAGTACTTC	CASSYLRGEQYF
TRBV6-1	few	14	TRBD1	TRBJ1-2	TGTGCCAGCACCGGGGACAGGCGTTCCGCTGGCTACACCTTC	CASTGDRRSAGYTF
TRBV7-3	few	11	TRBD1	TRBJ1-2	TGTGCCTCAGGGACAGGGGGCCGCTACACCTTC	CASGTGGRYTF
TRBV7-9	many	12	NA	TRBJ2-1	TGTGCCAGCAGCCTTAGCGGCAATGAGCAGTTCTTC	CASSLSGNEQFF
TRBV7-7	NA	16	TRBD1	TRBJ2-2	TGTGCCAGCAGCTTAGTAGGGACAGGGGGCACCGGGGAGCTGTTTTTT	CASSLVGTGGTGELFF
TRBV20-1	many	15	NA	TRBJ1-2	TGCAGTGCCCCGAGGGAGGGGGGGCTTAACTATGGCTACACCTTC	CSAPREGGLNYGYTF
TRBV18	few	13	NA	TRBJ2-5	TGTGCCAGCTCACCACCGGTTCATGAGACCCAGTACTTC	CASSPPVHETQYF
TRBV5-5	few	14	NA	TRBJ2-1	TGTGCCAGCAGCCCTGAGGGAACCTACAATGAGCAGTTCTTC	CASSPEGTYNEQFF
TRBV28	once	16	TRBD2	TRBJ2-3	TGTGCCAGCAGCTCGTTTAGCGGGAGCTTCGCAGATACGCAGTATTTT	CASSSFSGSFADTQYF
TRBV5-1	once	14	TRBD1	TRBJ2-5	TGCGCCAGCAGCGCCGGGACAGGGGCAAGAACCCAGTACTTC	CASSAGTGARTQYF
TRBV29-1	NA	12	NA	TRBJ1-2	TGCAGCGCCGAGCTCGTAGGGGTCGGCTACACCTTC	CSAELVGVGYTF
TRBV20-1	many	15	TRBD2	TRBJ2-4	TGCAGTGCGTCTGGGCGGGAGGGTACCGGCAACATTCAGTACTTC	CSASGREGTGNIQYF
TRBV5-1	NA	16	TRBD2	TRBJ2-2	TGCGCCAGCAGCCTCCGGACTAGCGGTGACACCGGGGAGCTGTTTTTT	CASSLRTSGDTGELFF